A single sample gave rise to the 27 T cell receptor beta chains below, sequenced in a study of blood T cell repertoires in COVID-19. The repertoire was sequenced with immunoSEQ multiplex PCR; TCRdb's copy has only in-frame clones and lacks some. The sample carries fewer than 200,000 clones, approximately 81% recorded once. Sequences were obtained from PBMCs or T cells enriched from blood (not recorded which). The origin of the receptors is a woman aged 40 to 49 with acute COVID-19.

This CDR3 is CASSQEARAGGRSTDTQYF. The CDR3 DNA reads TGTGCCAGCAGCCAAGAGGCCCGAGCGGGAGGGCGTTCGACAGATACGCAGTATTTT. V is TRBV4-2 and J is TRBJ2-3; TRBD2 agrees at 10 bases. Germline V CDR1 and CDR2: LGHNA, YNFKEQ. With V trimmed by 0 bases and J by 3 bases, 12 bases remained unmatched. The CDR3 runs 19 residues.

The chain combines TRBV7-2 with TRBJ2-2; D gene ambiguous. Germline V lookup: CDR1 SGHTA, CDR2 FQGNSA. The CDR3 is 13 residues long. V dropped 3 bases and J dropped 5 bases, with 7 bases sitting between them. CDR3 amino acids: CASSFTATGELFF. The CDR3 nucleotides read TGTGCCAGCAGCTTTACAGCTACCGGGGAGCTGTTTTTT.

This clone was observed at least ten times. The J gene is TRBJ1-3, the V gene TRBV19, with a possible D match to TRBD1 (5 bases). CDR1 and CDR2 (germline): LNHDA, SQIVND (reference sequence). Trimming cost V 3 bases and J 2 bases, with 11 bases left between them. This CDR3 is built from 15 residues. CDR3 amino acids: CASSMGGGAGNTIYF. The DNA of the CDR3 is TGTGCCAGTAGTATGGGTGGAGGGGCTGGAAACACCATATATTTT.

The chain combines TRBV3-1 (or the pseudogene TRBV3-2) with TRBJ2-3, with 7 bases identical to TRBD2. The CDR3 runs 15 residues. The V gene's germline CDR1 is LGHDT and CDR2 YNNKEL (reference sequence). With 3 bases clipped from V and 0 bases from J, the junction kept 3 bases outside the gene matches. The DNA of the CDR3 is TGTGCCAGCAGCCACAGCGGGGATAGCACAGATACGCAGTATTTT. Its protein is CASSHSGDSTDTQYF.

The chain uses TRBV27 and TRBJ2-5; possible D gene TRBD2, 6 bases. The germline gives CDR1 MNHEY, CDR2 SMNVEV (reference sequence). V lost 0 bases, J lost 2 bases, and 25 bases lay in between. This CDR3 contains 20 residues. CDR3 in DNA: TGTGCCAGCAGTTTATCTGGGCCGTACGGGACTTCCCGTAGGCAAGAGACCCAGTACTTC. Protein product: CASSLSGPYGTSRRQETQYF.

The sample holds one count of this clone. The chain couples TRBV19 to TRBJ2-7, with 10 bases that match TRBD2. The germline V gene has CDR1 LNHDA and CDR2 SQIVND (reference sequence). V shed 7 bases and J 6 bases; nucleotides not matched to a gene: 6. The CDR3 runs 13 residues. CDR3 sequence: CASTRAGGREQYF. CDR3 in DNA: TGTGCCAGTACTAGAGCGGGAGGGCGCGAGCAGTACTTC.

A note on this clone: The junction departs from germline at one end; a sequencing error may be responsible. The rearrangement joins TRBV30 to TRBJ2-7; 8 nucleotides match TRBD1. The CDR3 runs 11 residues. Germline assignment: CDR1 GTSNPN and CDR2 SVGIG (reference sequence). CDR3 nucleotide sequence: TGTGCCTGGAGTATTTTGGGACAGGTTAACTTC. It translates to CAWSILGQVNF.

This clone was recorded many times. The chain combines TRBV6-5 with TRBJ2-5, with 7 positions matching TRBD1. This CDR3 is built from 14 residues. J gave up 2 bases and V 2 bases, and 2 bases lay outside the gene matches. Germline CDR1 and CDR2: MNHEY and SVGAGI. Written as DNA, the CDR3 is TGTGCCAGCAGTTACGGGACAGTACAAGAGACCCAGTACTTC. Its protein product is CASSYGTVQETQYF.

This clone has just a few counts. The rearrangement links TRBV29-1 to TRBJ1-2; a possible D gene is TRBD1 (5 bases). The germline V gene has CDR1 SQVTM and CDR2 ANQGSEA. V was cut by 4 bases and J by 7 bases, with 13 bases left in between. CDR3 length equals 12 residues. CDR3 sequence reads: CSVGPGGGGYTF. The CDR3 DNA follows: TGCAGCGTTGGTCCCGGGGGAGGTGGCTACACCTTC.

The gene calls are TRBV9 and TRBJ2-3; weak D call: TRBD2 (7 bases). CDR3 size: 15 residues. The germline gives CDR1 SGDLS, CDR2 YYNGEE. V lost 0 bases and J lost 5, with 13 bases in between. The CDR3 here is CASSVDSGGRDTQYF. The CDR3 nucleotides are TGTGCCAGCAGCGTAGATTCGGGGGGCCGAGATACGCAGTATTTT.

The chain couples TRBV15 to TRBJ1-2, with 9 bases matching TRBD1. J lost 3 bases, V lost 6 bases, and 5 bases had no gene match. Germline loops: CDR1 LNHNV, CDR2 YYDKDF (reference sequence). The CDR3 spans 14 residues. CDR3 DNA sequence: TGTGCCACCAGAGACGGACAGGGGTACTATGGCTACACCTTC. The encoded protein is CATRDGQGYYGYTF.

This clone has more than one count but fewer than ten. The sample contains more than one DNA sequence encoding this CDR3. As DNA, the CDR3 is TGCGCCAGCAGCCTTCGGGACAGGGATAATTCACCCCTCCACTTT. Translating gives CASSLRDRDNSPLHF. V and J are TRBV4-1 and TRBJ1-6, with TRBD1 matching over 9 bases. Germline CDR1 MGHRA, CDR2 YSYEKL. The CDR3 length is 15 residues. J gave up 5 bases and V 4 bases, and 3 bases lay outside the gene matches.

The chain has TRBV2 and TRBJ1-1; a weak D match, TRBD1 (5 bases). Germline-derived CDR1 and CDR2 are SNHLY and FYNNEI. V shed 7 bases and J shed 4 bases, with 16 bases lying between them. CDR3 size: 14 residues. CDR3 bases: TGTGCCAGCACGATGGGGGGGAGCGGCACTGAAGCTTTCTTT. It is translated as CASTMGGSGTEAFF. The full variable domain, with the rest looked up from reference TRBV2 and TRBJ1-1, is EPEVTQTPSHQVTQMGQEVILRCVPISNHLYFYWYRQILGQKVEFLVSFYNNEISEKSEIFDDQFSVERPDGSNFTLKIRSTKLEDSAMYFCASTMGGSGTEAFFGQGTRLTVV.

DNA for the CDR3: TGTGCCAGCAGCCAACACAGCACCTACGAGCAGTACTTC. Translated: CASSQHSTYEQYF. The chain recombines TRBV3-1 (or the pseudogene TRBV3-2) with TRBJ2-7, with D unresolved. Germline V CDR1 and CDR2: LGHDT, YNNKEL (reference sequence). V lost 2 bases and J lost 2, with 7 bases in between. There are 13 residues in the CDR3.

V and J are TRBV4-1 and TRBJ2-5, with a weak D call TRBD2 (7 bases). Germline CDR1 MGHRA, CDR2 YSYEKL. CDR3 length: 13 amino acids. Between the trimmed V and J ends, which lost 9 bases and 4 bases, there was a span of 15 bases. CDR3 region: CASRGGARETQYF. The CDR3 DNA reads as TGCGCCAGTAGAGGGGGGGCCCGAGAGACCCAGTACTTC.

This clone was seen just once. The chain is built from TRBV7-9 and TRBJ2-1, with 13 bases that match TRBD2. Germline CDR1 reads SEHNR; CDR2 reads FQNEAQ (reference sequence). The ends lost 5 bases at V and 7 bases at J; junction bases unmatched: 8. The CDR3 is made up of 16 amino acids. Written as DNA, the CDR3 is TGTGCCAGCAGCAAGCGGACTAGCGGGAGTGGGAATGAGCAGTTCTTC. It yields the protein CASSKRTSGSGNEQFF.

The gene calls are TRBV7-2 and TRBJ1-2, with TRBD1 identical over 9 bases. Trimming at V came to 5 bases and at J to 6 bases, leaving 13 bases not matched to a gene. CDR3 length: 16 residues. Germline CDR1 and CDR2: SGHTA and FQGNSA. CDR3 DNA sequence: TGTGCCAGCAGCGACCCGGGACAGGGCGGTTTAAATGGCTACACCTTC. It is translated as CASSDPGQGGLNGYTF.

The chain recombines TRBV13 with TRBJ2-2, with D possibly TRBD1 on 5 matching bases. Germline V lookup: CDR1 PRHDT, CDR2 FYEKMQ (reference sequence). The CDR3 sequence is 15 residues long. V shed 0 bases and J shed 4 bases, with 9 bases lying between them. In nucleotides, the CDR3 is TGTGCCAGCAGCTTAGGGGGTCAGGGCACCGGGGAGCTGTTTTTT. Amino acids: CASSLGGQGTGELFF.

This chain connects TRBV4-2 to TRBJ1-6; TRBD1 might be the D (5 bases). V gave up 0 bases and J gave up 2 bases, with 11 bases separating them. Germline CDR1 reads LGHNA; CDR2 reads YNFKEQ. CDR3 size: 17 residues. The CDR3 protein is CASSQEAGRAYNSPLHF. For the CDR3, the DNA is TGTGCCAGCAGCCAAGAGGCAGGGAGGGCCTATAATTCACCCCTCCACTTT.

This clone came up a few times. The chain couples TRBV11-2 to TRBJ2-7; 14 positions match TRBD2. CDR3 length: 15 residues. V was pared by 5 bases and J by 7 bases, with 7 bases of the junction left unmatched. Per germline, CDR1 SGHAT and CDR2 FQNNGV. DNA for the CDR3: TGTGCCAGCAGCCCCCTGGGACTAGCGGGGGTTGAGCAGTACTTC. Translated, it gives CASSPLGLAGVEQYF.

The V call is TRBV7-9, the J call TRBJ2-7, with 12 bases fitting TRBD2. In germline, CDR1 is SEHNR, CDR2 FQNEAQ (reference sequence). The CDR3 spans 15 residues. After removal of 4 bases from V and 2 bases from J, the junction contained 3 bases not matched to a gene. The CDR3 coding sequence is TGTGCCAGCAGCTCTAGCGGGAGGGGAACCTACGAGCAGTACTTC. This gives the protein CASSSSGRGTYEQYF.

The chain has TRBV7-9 and TRBJ2-3; TRBD1 is a possible D gene (6 bases). This CDR3 spans 15 amino acids. Germline lookup yields CDR1 SEHNR and CDR2 FQNEAQ (reference sequence). Deletions cut 6 bases from V and 1 base from J, with 14 bases between. CDR3 nucleotide sequence: TGTGCCAGCAGTCCCCAGGGGAGCCGCACAGATACGCAGTATTTT. Encoded protein: CASSPQGSRTDTQYF.

In its sample, this clone was seen many times. The chain combines TRBV30 with TRBJ2-2; 8 positions match TRBD1. The CDR3 has 13 amino acids. V lost 1 base and J lost 5; bases outside the gene matches: 0. Germline CDR1 GTSNPN, CDR2 SVGIG (reference sequence). CDR3 residues: CAWSDRGTGELFF. CDR3 in DNA: TGTGCCTGGAGTGACAGGGGGACCGGGGAGCTGTTTTTT.

CDR3 loop: CASSLRDYNTGELFF. In DNA, the CDR3 is TGTGCCAGCAGTCTCCGGGACTACAACACCGGGGAGCTGTTTTTT. This chain connects TRBV27 to TRBJ2-2; 7 bases match TRBD2. V gave up 5 bases and J gave up 2 bases; unmatched junction bases: 5. Germline V gives CDR1 MNHEY, CDR2 SMNVEV (reference sequence). This CDR3 is built from 15 residues.

This rearrangement joins TRBV11-2 to TRBJ2-3, with 10 bases aligning to TRBD1. The CDR3 sequence is 13 residues long. CDR1 SGHAT and CDR2 FQNNGV come from the germline V gene. The V gene end was trimmed by 6 bases and the J gene end by 3 bases; junction bases not matched to a gene: 0. CDR3 nucleotides: TGTGCCAGCAGGGGACAGGGGACAGATACGCAGTATTTT. This codes for CASRGQGTDTQYF.

The chain recombines TRBV30 with TRBJ1-1; no firm D call. Trimming left V 4 bases short and J 0 bases short, with 15 bases between. CDR3 length: 15 residues. CDR1 and CDR2 from the germline V gene are GTSNPN and SVGIG (reference sequence). CDR3 protein: CAWKVPGPMNTEAFF. The CDR3 nucleotides read TGTGCCTGGAAGGTTCCAGGCCCCATGAACACTGAAGCTTTCTTT. The full variable domain, with the rest looked up from reference TRBV30 and TRBJ1-1, is SQTIHQWPATLVQPVGSPLSLECTVEGTSNPNLYWYRQAAGRGLQLLFYSVGIGQISSEVPQNLSASRPQDRQFILSSKKLLLSDSGFYLCAWKVPGPMNTEAFFGQGTRLTVV.

This chain links TRBV4-2 with TRBJ2-1, with 7 bases aligning to TRBD2. Germline V gene sequence: CDR1 LGHNA, CDR2 YNFKEQ. CDR3 size: 16 residues. The trim removed 5 bases at V and 5 bases at J, leaving 12 bases unmatched. CDR3 bases: TGTGCCAGCAGCGAGAGGGAGGGCCTCGGCCACAATGAGCAGTTCTTC. Translated: CASSEREGLGHNEQFF.